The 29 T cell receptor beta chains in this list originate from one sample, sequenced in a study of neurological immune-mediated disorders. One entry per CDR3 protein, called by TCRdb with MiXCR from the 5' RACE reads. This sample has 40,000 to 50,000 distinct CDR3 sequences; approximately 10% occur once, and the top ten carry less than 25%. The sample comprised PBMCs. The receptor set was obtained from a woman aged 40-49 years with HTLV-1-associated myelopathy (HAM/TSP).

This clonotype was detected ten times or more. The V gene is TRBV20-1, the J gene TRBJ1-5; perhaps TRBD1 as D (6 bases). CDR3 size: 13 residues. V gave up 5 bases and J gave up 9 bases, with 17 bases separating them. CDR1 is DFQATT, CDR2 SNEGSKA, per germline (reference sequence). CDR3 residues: CSALDSRARPQHF. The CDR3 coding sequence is TGCAGTGCTTTGGACAGTAGGGCTAGGCCCCAGCATTTT.

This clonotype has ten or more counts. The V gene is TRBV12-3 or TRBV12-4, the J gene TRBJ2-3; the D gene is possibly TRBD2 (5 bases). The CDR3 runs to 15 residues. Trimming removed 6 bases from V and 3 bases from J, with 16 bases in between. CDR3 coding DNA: TGTGCCAGCAGCCCCTCGGGGTACCGTACAGATACGCAGTATTTT. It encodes CASSPSGYRTDTQYF.

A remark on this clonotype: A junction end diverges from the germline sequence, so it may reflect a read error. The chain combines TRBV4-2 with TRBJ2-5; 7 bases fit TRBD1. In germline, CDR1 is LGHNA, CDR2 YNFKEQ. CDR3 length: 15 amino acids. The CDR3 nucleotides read TGTGTCAGCAGACCAATGACAGGGCGGGTAGAGACCCAGTACTTC. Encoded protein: CVSRPMTGRVETQYF.

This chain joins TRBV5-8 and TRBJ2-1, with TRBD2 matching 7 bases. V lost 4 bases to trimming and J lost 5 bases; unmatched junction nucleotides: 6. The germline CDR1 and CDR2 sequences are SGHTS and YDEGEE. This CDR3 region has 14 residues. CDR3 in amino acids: CASSLRTRDNEQFF. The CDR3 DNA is TGTGCCAGCAGCCTCCGGACTAGGGACAATGAGCAGTTCTTC.

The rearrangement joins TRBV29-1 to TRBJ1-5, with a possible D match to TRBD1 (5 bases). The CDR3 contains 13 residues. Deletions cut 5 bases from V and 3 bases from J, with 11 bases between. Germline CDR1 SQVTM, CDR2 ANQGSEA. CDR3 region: CSVSDSYNQPQHF. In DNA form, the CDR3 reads TGCAGCGTTAGCGACAGCTACAATCAGCCCCAGCATTTT.

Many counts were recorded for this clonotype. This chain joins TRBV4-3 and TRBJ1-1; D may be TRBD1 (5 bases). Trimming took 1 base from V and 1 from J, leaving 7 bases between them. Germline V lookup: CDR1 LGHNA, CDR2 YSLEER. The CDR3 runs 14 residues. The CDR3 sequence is CASSQGTRNTEAFF. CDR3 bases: TGCGCCAGCAGCCAAGGGACACGGAACACTGAAGCTTTCTTT.

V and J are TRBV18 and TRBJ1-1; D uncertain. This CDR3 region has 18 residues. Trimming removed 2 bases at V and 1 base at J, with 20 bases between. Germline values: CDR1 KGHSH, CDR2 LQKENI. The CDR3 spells CASSPSHSTLLGNTEAFF. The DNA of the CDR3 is TGTGCCAGCTCACCATCTCACTCGACACTTTTGGGGAACACTGAAGCTTTCTTT.

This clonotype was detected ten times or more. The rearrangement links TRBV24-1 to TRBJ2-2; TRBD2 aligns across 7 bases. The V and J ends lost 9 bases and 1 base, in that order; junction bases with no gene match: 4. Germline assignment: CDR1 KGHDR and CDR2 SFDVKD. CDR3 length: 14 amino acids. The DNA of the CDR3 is TGTGCCACCGGGGAGGGCCGGAACACCGGGGAGCTGTTTTTT. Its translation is CATGEGRNTGELFF.

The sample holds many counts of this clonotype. In DNA, the CDR3 is TGCGCCAGCAGCGACACAGGGGGCGCAATCTCTGAAGCTTTCTTT. Translating it yields CASSDTGGAISEAFF. The chain links TRBV5-1 to TRBJ1-1; 9 nucleotides line up with TRBD1. With 4 bases clipped from V and 6 bases from J, the junction kept 10 bases outside the gene matches. Germline CDR1 is SGHRS and CDR2 is YFSETQ. The length of the CDR3 is 15 residues.

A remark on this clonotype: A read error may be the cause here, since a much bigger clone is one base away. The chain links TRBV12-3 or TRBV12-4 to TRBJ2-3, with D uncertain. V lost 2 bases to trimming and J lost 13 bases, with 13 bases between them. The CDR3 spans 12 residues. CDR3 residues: CASSLRLGLEYF. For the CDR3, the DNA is TGTGCCAGCAGTTTACGGCTGGGGTTGGAGTATTTT.

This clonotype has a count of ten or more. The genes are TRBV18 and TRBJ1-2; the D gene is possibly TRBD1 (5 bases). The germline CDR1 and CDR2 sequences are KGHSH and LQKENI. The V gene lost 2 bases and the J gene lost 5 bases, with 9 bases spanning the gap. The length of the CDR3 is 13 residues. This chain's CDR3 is CASSPEQEYGYTF. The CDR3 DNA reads TGTGCCAGCTCACCAGAACAGGAATATGGCTACACCTTC. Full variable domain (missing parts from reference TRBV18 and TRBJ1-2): NAGVMQNPRHLVRRRGQEARLRCSPMKGHSHVYWYRQLPEEGLKFMVYLQKENIIDESGMPKERFSAEFPKEGPSILRIQQVVRGDSAAYFCASSPEQEYGYTFGSGTRLTVV.

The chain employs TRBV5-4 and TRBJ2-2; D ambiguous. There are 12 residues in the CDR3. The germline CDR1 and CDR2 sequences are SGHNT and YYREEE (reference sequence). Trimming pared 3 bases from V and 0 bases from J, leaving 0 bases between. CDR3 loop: CASSSNTGELFF. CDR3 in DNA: TGTGCCAGCAGCTCGAACACCGGGGAGCTGTTTTTT. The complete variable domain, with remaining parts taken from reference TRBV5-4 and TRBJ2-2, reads ETGVTQSPTHLIKTRGQQVTLRCSSQSGHNTVSWYQQALGQGPQFIFQYYREEENGRGNFPPRFSGLQFPNYSSELNVNALELDDSALYLCASSSNTGELFFGEGSRLTVL.

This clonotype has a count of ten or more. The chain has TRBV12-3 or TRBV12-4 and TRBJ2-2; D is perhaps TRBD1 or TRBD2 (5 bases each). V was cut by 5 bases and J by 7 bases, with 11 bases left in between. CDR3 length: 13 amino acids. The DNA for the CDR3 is TGTGCCAGCAGTGAGGCGAGGGGCGGGGAGCTGTTTTTT. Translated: CASSEARGGELFF.

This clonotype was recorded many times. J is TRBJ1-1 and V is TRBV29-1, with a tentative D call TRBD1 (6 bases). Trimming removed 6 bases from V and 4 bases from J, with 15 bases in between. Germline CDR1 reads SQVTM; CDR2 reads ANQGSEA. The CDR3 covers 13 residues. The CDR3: CSVYRVLGTEAFF. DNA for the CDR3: TGCAGCGTGTACAGGGTGTTGGGCACTGAAGCTTTCTTT.

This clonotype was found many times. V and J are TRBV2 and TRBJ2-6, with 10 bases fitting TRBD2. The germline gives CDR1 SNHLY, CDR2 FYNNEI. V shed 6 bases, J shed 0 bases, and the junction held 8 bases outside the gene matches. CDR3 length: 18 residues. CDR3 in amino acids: CASRFSSGGFSGANVLTF. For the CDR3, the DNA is TGTGCCAGCAGATTCTCTAGCGGGGGCTTCTCTGGGGCCAACGTCCTGACTTTC.

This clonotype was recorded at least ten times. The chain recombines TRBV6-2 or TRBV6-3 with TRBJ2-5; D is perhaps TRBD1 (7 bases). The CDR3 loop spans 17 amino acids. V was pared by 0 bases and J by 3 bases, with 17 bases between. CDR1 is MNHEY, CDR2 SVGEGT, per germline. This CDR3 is CASSYSGKEGAKETQYF. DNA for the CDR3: TGTGCCAGCAGTTACTCGGGGAAGGAGGGGGCAAAAGAGACCCAGTACTTC.

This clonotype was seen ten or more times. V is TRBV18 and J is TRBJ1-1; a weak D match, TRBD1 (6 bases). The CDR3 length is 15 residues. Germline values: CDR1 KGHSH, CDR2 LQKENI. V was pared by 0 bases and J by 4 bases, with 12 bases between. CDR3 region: CASSPPEQGGTEAFF. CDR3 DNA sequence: TGTGCCAGCTCACCACCCGAACAGGGAGGCACTGAAGCTTTCTTT.

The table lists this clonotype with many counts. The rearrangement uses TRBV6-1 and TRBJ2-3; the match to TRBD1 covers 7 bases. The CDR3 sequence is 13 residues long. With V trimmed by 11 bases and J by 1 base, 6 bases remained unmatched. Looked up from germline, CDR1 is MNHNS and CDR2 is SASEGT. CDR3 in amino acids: CAGRGQGTDTQYF. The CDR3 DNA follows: TGTGCCGGGAGAGGACAGGGCACAGATACGCAGTATTTT.

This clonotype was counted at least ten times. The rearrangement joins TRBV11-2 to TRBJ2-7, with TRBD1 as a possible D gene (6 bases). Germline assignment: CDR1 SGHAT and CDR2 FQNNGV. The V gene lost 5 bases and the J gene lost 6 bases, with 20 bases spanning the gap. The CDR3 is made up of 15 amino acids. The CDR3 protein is CASSPIGGHAGEQYF. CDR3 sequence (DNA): TGTGCCAGCAGCCCCATAGGGGGACACGCGGGCGAGCAGTACTTC.

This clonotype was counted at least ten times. Here the CDR3 reads CASSLLKTSGQETQYF. For the CDR3, the DNA is TGTGCCAGCAGCTTATTAAAGACTAGCGGGCAAGAGACCCAGTACTTC. The chain combines TRBV11-2 with TRBJ2-5; 10 bases match TRBD2. Germline V lookup: CDR1 SGHAT, CDR2 FQNNGV. After removal of 2 bases from V and 2 bases from J, the junction contained 5 bases not matched to a gene. CDR3 length: 16 amino acids. The variable domain in full, completed from reference TRBV11-2 and TRBJ2-5, reads EAGVAQSPRYKIIEKRQSVAFWCNPISGHATLYWYQQILGQGPKLLIQFQNNGVVDDSQLPKDRFSAERLKGVDSTLKIQPAKLEDSAVYLCASSLLKTSGQETQYFGPGTRLLVL.

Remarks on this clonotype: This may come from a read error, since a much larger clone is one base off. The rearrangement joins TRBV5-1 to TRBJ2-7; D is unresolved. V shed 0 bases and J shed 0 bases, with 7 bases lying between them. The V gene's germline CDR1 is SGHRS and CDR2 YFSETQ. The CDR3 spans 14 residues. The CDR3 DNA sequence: TGCGCCAGCAGCTTGGCAGAGTTCTCCTACGAGCAGTACTTC. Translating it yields CASSLAEFSYEQYF. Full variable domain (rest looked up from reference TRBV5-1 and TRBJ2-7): KAGVTQTPRYLIKTRGQQVTLSCSPISGHRSVSWYQQTPGQGLQFLFEYFSETQRNKGNFPGRFSGRQFSNSRSEMNVSTLELGDSALYLCASSLAEFSYEQYFGPGTRLTVT.

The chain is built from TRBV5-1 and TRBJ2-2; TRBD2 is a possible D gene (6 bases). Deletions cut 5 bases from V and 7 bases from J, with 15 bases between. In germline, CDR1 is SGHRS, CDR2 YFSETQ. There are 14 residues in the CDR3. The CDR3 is CASSIAGGSGELFF. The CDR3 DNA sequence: TGCGCCAGCAGTATCGCCGGGGGAAGCGGGGAGCTGTTTTTT.

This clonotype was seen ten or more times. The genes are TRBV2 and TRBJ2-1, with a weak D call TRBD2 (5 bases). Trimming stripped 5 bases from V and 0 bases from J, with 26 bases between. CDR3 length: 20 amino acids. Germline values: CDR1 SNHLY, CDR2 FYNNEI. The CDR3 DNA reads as TGTGCCAGCAGTTACCTCCCGGGGTTCGTGGGATTTAGCTCCTACAATGAGCAGTTCTTC. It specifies CASSYLPGFVGFSSYNEQFF. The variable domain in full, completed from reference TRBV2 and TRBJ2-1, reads EPEVTQTPSHQVTQMGQEVILRCVPISNHLYFYWYRQILGQKVEFLVSFYNNEISEKSEIFDDQFSVERPDGSNFTLKIRSTKLEDSAMYFCASSYLPGFVGFSSYNEQFFGPGTRLTVL.

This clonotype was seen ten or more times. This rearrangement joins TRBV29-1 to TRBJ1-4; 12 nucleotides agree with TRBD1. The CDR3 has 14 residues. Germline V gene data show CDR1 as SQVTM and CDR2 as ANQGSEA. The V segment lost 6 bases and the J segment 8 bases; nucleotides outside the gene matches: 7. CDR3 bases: TGCAGCGTCTTGAGGGGGACAGGGGGCGAAAAACTGTTTTTT. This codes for CSVLRGTGGEKLFF.

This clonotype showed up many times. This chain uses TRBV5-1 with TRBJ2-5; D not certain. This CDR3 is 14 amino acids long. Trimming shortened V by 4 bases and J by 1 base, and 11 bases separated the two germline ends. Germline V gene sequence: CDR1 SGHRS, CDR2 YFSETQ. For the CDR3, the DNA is TGCGCCAGCAGCCTCGGACGGCCCCAAGAGACCCAGTACTTC. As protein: CASSLGRPQETQYF.

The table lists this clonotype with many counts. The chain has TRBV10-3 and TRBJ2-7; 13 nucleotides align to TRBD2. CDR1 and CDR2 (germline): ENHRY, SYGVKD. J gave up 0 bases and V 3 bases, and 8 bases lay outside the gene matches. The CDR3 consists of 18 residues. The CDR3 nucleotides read TGTGCCATCAGTGAAGGACTAGCGGGGGATTTAAGCTCCTACGAGCAGTACTTC. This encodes CAISEGLAGDLSSYEQYF.

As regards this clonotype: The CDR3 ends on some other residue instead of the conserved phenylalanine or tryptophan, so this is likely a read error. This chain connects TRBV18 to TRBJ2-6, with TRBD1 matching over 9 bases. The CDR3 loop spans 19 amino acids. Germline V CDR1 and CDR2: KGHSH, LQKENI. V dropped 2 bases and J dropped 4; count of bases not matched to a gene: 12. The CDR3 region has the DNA TGTGCCAGCTCACCAATTTCGACAGGGGGAGCTTTAGGGGCCAACGTCCTGACTTAC. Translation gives CASSPISTGGALGANVLTY.

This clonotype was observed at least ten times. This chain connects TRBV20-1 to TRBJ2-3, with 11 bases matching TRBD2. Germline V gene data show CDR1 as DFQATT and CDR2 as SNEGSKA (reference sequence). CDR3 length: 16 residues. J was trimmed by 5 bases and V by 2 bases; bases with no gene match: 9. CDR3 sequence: CSARLAGGPVGDTQYF. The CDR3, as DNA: TGCAGTGCTAGATTAGCGGGGGGGCCTGTGGGAGATACGCAGTATTTT.

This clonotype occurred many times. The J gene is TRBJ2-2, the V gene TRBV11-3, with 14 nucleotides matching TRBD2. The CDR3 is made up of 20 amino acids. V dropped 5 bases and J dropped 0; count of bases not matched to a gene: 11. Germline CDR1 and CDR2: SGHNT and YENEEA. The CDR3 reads CASSLRGLAGVGANTGELFF. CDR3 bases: TGTGCCAGCAGCCTCAGGGGACTAGCGGGGGTCGGAGCGAACACCGGGGAGCTGTTTTTT.